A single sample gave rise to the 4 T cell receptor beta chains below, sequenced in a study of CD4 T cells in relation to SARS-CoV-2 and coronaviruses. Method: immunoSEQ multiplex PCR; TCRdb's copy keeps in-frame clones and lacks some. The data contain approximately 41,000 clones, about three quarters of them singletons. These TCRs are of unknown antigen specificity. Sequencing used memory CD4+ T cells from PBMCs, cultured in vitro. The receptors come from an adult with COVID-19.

CDR3: CASSVGLGTGVSNEQFF. The CDR3 DNA reads as TGTGCCAGCAGCGTAGGATTAGGAACGGGAGTCAGCAATGAGCAGTTCTTC. The V and J genes are TRBV9 and TRBJ2-1; the D gene is possibly TRBD2 (6 bases). The CDR3 length is 17 residues. CDR1 is SGDLS, CDR2 YYNGEE, per germline. The germline V and J ends were trimmed by 0 bases and 6 bases, with 19 bases remaining between them.

The CDR3 coding sequence is TGCGCCAGACGGACACCTCACAGGCAGGGACAGCATTTT. Translating gives CARRTPHRQGQHF. This chain connects TRBV5-1 to TRBJ1-5; D may be TRBD1 (5 bases). The V and J ends lost 8 bases and 13 bases respectively, with 22 bases between them. The CDR3 is 13 amino acids. CDR1 is SGHRS and CDR2 is YFSETQ in the germline V gene.

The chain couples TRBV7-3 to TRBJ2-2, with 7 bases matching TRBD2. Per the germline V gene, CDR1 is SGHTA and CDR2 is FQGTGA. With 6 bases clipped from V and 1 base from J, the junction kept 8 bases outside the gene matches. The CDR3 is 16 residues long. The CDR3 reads CASSRGGQGNTGELFF. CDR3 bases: TGTGCCAGCAGTCGGGGAGGGCAGGGGAACACCGGGGAGCTGTTTTTT.

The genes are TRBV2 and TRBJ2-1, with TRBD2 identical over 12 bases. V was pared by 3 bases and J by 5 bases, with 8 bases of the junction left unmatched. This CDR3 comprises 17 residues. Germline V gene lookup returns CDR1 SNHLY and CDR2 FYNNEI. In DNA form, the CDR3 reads TGTGCCAGCAGTGACCTCTATAGGACTAGCGGGAACAATGAGCAGTTCTTC. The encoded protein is CASSDLYRTSGNNEQFF.